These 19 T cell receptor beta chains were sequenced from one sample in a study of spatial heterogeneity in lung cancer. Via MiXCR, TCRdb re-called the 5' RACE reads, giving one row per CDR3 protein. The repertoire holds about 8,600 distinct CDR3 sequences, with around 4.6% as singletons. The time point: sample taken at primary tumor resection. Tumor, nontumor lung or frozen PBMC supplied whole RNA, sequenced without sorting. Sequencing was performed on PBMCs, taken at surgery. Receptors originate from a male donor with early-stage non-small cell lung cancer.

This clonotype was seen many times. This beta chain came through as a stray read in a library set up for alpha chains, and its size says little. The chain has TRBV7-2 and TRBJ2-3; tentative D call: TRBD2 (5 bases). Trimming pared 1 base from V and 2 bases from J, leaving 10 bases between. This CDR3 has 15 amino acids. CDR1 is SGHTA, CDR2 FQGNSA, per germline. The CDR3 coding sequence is TGTGCCAGCAGCTTAGGACCCGGGGACACAGATACGCAGTATTTT. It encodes CASSLGPGDTDTQYF.

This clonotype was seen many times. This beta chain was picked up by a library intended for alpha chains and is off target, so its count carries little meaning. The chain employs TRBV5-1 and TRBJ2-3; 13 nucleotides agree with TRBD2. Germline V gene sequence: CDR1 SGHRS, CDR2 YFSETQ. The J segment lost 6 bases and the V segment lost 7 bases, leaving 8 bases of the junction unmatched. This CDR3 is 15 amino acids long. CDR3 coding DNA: TGCGCCAGCGGCGAGGGACTAGCGGGGAGGGATACGCAGTATTTT. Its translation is CASGEGLAGRDTQYF.

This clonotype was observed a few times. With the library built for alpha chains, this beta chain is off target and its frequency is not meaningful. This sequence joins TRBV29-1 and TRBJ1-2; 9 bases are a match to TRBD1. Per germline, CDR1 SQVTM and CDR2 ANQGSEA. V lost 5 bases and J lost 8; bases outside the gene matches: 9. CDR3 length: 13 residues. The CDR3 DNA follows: TGCAGCGTTCCCGGGACAGGGCTGCGCGGCTACACCTTC. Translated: CSVPGTGLRGYTF.

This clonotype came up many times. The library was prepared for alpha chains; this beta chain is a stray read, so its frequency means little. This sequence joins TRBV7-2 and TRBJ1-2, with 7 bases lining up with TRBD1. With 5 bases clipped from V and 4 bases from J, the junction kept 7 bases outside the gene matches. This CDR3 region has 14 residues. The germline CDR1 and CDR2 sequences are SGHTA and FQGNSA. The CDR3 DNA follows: TGTGCCAGCAGCGCGACAGGGTTCGGCTATGGCTACACCTTC. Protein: CASSATGFGYGYTF.

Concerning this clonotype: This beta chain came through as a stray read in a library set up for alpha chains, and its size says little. In DNA form, the CDR3 reads TGCAGTGCTAGTTTCCCCGGGGCGACGGTTTCCCACGAGCAGTACTTC. It is translated as CSASFPGATVSHEQYF. The chain recombines TRBV20-1 with TRBJ2-7; D could derive from TRBD1 or TRBD2 (5 bases each). Germline CDR1 reads DFQATT; CDR2 reads SNEGSKA (reference sequence). The CDR3 is made up of 16 amino acids. V dropped 3 bases and J dropped 5 bases, with 23 bases sitting between them.

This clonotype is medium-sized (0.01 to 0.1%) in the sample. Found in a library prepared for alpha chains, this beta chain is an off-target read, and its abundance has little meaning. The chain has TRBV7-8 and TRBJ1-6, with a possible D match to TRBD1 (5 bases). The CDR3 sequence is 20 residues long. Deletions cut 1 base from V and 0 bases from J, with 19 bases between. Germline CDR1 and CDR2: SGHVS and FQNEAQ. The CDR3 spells CASSLVFMGTASSYNSPLHF. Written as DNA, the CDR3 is TGTGCCAGCAGCTTAGTCTTTATGGGGACCGCCAGCTCCTATAATTCACCCCTCCACTTT.

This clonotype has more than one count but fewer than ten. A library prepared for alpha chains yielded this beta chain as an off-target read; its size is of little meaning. This chain's CDR3 is CASSLTVGREQYF. The CDR3 coding sequence is TGTGCCAGCAGCTTGACGGTCGGGCGAGAGCAGTACTTC. The chain is built from TRBV7-2 and TRBJ2-7; D uncertain. V was shortened by 3 bases and J by 7 bases, with 13 bases between the two germline ends. The CDR3 loop spans 13 amino acids. Germline V lookup: CDR1 SGHTA, CDR2 FQGNSA.

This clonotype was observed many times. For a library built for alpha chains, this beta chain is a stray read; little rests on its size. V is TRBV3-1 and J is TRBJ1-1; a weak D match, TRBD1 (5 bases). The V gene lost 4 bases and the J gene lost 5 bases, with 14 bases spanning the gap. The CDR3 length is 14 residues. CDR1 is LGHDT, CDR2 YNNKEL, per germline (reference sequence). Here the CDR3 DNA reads TGTGCCAGCAGCCCGGGAGAGGGGTTGACTGAAGCTTTCTTT. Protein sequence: CASSPGEGLTEAFF. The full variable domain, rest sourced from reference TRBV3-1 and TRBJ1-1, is DTAVSQTPKYLVTQMGNDKSIKCEQNLGHDTMYWYKQDSKKFLKIMFSYNNKELIINETVPNRFSPKSPDKAHLNLHINSLELGDSAVYFCASSPGEGLTEAFFGQGTRLTVV.

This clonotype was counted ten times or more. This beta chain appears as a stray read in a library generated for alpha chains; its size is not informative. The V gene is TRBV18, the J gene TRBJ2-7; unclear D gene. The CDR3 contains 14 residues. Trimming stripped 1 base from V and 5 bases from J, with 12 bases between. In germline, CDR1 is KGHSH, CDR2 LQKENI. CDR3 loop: CASSPLGRVNEQYV. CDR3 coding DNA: TGTGCCAGCTCACCACTCGGTAGAGTTAACGAGCAGTACGTC.

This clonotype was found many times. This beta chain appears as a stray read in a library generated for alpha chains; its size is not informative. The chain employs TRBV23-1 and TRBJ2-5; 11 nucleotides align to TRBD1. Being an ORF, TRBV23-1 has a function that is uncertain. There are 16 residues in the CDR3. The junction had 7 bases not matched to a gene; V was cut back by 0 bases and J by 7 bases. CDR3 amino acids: CASSQSGQGVKGTQYF. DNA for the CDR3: TGCGCCAGCAGTCAATCGGGACAGGGGGTTAAGGGGACCCAGTACTTC.

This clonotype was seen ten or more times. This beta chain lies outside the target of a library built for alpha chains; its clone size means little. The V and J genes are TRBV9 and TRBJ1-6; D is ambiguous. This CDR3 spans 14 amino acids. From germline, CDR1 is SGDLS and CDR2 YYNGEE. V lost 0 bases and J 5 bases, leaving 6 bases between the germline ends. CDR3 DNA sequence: TGTGCCAGCAGCGTAGAAGGAGATAATTCACCCCTCCACTTT. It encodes CASSVEGDNSPLHF.

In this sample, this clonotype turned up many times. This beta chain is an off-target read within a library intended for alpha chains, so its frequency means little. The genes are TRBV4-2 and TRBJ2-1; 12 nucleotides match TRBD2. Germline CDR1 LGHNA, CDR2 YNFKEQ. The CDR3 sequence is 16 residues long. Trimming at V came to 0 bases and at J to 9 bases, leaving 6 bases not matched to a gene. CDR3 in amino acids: CASSQDQASGGVEQFF. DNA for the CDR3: TGTGCCAGCAGCCAAGATCAAGCTAGCGGGGGGGTTGAGCAGTTCTTC.

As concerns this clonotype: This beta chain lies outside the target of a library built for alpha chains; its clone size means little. In nucleotides, the CDR3 is TGTGCCAGCTCCCTAATGCGACCCCGGGACGCGCAGTTCTTC. This translates into CASSLMRPRDAQFF. The J gene is TRBJ2-1, the V gene TRBV12-3 or TRBV12-4, with D perhaps being TRBD1 or TRBD2 (5 bases each). The CDR3 runs to 14 residues. The germline V and J ends were trimmed by 8 bases and 12 bases, with 23 bases remaining between them.

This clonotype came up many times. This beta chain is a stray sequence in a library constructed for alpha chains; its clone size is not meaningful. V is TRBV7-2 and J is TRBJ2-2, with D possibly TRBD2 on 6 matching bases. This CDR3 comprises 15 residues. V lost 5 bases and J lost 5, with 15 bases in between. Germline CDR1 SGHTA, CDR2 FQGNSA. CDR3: CASSLTRGVTGELFF. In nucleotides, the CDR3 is TGTGCCAGCAGCCTCACACGCGGGGTAACCGGGGAGCTGTTTTTT.

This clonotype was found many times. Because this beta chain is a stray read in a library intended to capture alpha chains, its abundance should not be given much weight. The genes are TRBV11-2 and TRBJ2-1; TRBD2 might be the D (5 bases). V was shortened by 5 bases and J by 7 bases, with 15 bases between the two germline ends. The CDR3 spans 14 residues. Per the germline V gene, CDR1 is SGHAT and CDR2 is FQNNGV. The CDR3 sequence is CASSGLKRPNEQFF. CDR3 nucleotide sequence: TGTGCCAGCAGCGGACTGAAGCGTCCTAATGAGCAGTTCTTC.

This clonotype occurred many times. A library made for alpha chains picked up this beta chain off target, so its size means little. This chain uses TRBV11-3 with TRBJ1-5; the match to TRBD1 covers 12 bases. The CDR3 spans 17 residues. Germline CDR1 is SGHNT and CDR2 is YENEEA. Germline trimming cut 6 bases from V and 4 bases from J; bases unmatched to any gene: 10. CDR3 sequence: CASSRRDRGPSNQPQHF. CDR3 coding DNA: TGTGCCAGCAGTCGCCGGGACAGGGGGCCGAGTAATCAGCCCCAGCATTTT.

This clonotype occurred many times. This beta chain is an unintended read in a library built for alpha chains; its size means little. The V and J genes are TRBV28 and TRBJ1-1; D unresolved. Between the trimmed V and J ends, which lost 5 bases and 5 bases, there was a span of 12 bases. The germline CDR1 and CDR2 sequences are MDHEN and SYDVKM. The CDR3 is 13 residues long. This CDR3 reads CASSLPPETEAFF. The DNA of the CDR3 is TGTGCCAGCAGTCTCCCACCTGAAACTGAAGCTTTCTTT.

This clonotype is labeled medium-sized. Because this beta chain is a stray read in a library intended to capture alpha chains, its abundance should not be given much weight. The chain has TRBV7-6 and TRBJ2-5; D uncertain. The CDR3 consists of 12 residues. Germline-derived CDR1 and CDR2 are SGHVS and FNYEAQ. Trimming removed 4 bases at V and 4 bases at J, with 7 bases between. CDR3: CASSSVAETQYF. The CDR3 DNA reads TGTGCCAGCAGCTCAGTTGCAGAGACCCAGTACTTC. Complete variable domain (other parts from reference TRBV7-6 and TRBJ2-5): GAGVSQSPRYKVTKRGQDVALRCDPISGHVSLYWYRQALGQGPEFLTYFNYEAQQDKSGLPNDRFSAERPEGSISTLTIQRTEQRDSAMYRCASSSVAETQYFGPGTRLLVL.

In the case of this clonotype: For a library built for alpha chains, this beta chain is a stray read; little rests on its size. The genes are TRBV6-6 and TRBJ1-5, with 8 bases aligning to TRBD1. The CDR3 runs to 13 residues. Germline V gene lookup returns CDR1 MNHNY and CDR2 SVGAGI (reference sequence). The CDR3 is CSTGTGSNQPQHF. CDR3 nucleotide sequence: TGTTCCACCGGGACAGGCAGTAATCAGCCCCAGCATTTT.